The rows below give T cell receptor beta chains drawn from one sample of a study of shared clonotypes between healthy human individuals. Libraries were prepared by immunoSEQ multiplex PCR; TCRdb keeps only in-frame clonotypes and omits some of them. Counted here are over a million clones, around 75% occurring once; the ten biggest clones make up over 1.3%. Sequenced sample: memory CD4+ T cells sorted from blood. All receptors derive from a man aged 18 to 35 in good health. Each CDR3 is given with its conserved first and last residue. A D gene is named only where the DNA matches it firmly. A clone size is listed for some rows: how often the clone was seen (once, few, many), or a class if it is expanded.

clone size: NA
V gene: TRBV7-8
J gene: TRBJ1-4
D gene: NA
CDR3 protein: CASSYARGRTNEKLFF
CDR3 DNA: TGTGCCAGCAGCTACGCGCGGGGAAGAACTAATGAAAAACTGTTTTTT

clone size: many
V gene: TRBV7-9
J gene: TRBJ1-4
D gene: TRBD1
CDR3 protein: CASSLLGQGAEKLFF
CDR3 DNA: TGTGCCAGCAGCCTATTAGGACAGGGGGCTGAAAAACTGTTTTTT

clone size: NA
V gene: TRBV7-9
J gene: TRBJ2-4
D gene: NA
CDR3 protein: CASSPGTVTDIQYF
CDR3 DNA: TGTGCCAGCAGCCCGGGGACTGTTACGGACATTCAGTACTTC

clone size: once
V gene: TRBV5-6
J gene: TRBJ2-3
D gene: NA
CDR3 protein: CASSLRGGSTDTQYF
CDR3 DNA: TGTGCCAGCAGTCTCCGGGGCGGCAGCACAGATACGCAGTATTTT

clone size: NA
V gene: TRBV5-1
J gene: TRBJ2-2
D gene: NA
CDR3 protein: CASSFQGEDTGELFF
CDR3 DNA: TGCGCCAGCAGCTTCCAGGGGGAGGACACCGGGGAGCTGTTTTTT

clone size: NA
V gene: TRBV28
J gene: TRBJ2-2
D gene: TRBD2
CDR3 protein: CASSHRREGGHGELFF
CDR3 DNA: TGTGCCAGCAGCCATCGCCGGGAGGGGGGGCACGGGGAGCTGTTTTTT

clone size: NA
V gene: TRBV4-3
J gene: TRBJ2-1
D gene: NA
CDR3 protein: CASSQDAASYNEQFF
CDR3 DNA: TGCGCCAGCAGCCAAGACGCAGCGTCCTACAATGAGCAGTTCTTC

clone size: once
V gene: TRBV5-4
J gene: TRBJ2-2
D gene: NA
CDR3 protein: CASSLDGYGPGELFF
CDR3 DNA: TGTGCCAGCAGCTTGGATGGCTACGGTCCCGGGGAGCTGTTTTTT

clone size: NA
V gene: TRBV6-1
J gene: TRBJ2-7
D gene: TRBD2
CDR3 protein: CASSGTISYEQYF
CDR3 DNA: TGTGCCAGCAGCGGGACTATTTCCTACGAGCAGTACTTC

clone size: once
V gene: TRBV13
J gene: TRBJ2-4
D gene: NA
CDR3 protein: CASSYPRGKNIQYF
CDR3 DNA: TGTGCCAGCAGCTACCCCCGGGGGAAAAACATTCAGTACTTC

clone size: NA
V gene: TRBV27
J gene: TRBJ2-2
D gene: NA
CDR3 protein: CASSPDTRGGELFF
CDR3 DNA: TGTGCCAGCAGTCCAGATACGAGGGGCGGGGAGCTGTTTTTT

clone size: NA
V gene: TRBV5-1
J gene: TRBJ2-7
D gene: TRBD2
CDR3 protein: CASSRLAGVANEQYF
CDR3 DNA: TGCGCCAGCAGCCGACTAGCGGGGGTCGCCAACGAGCAGTACTTC

clone size: few
V gene: TRBV9
J gene: TRBJ2-2
D gene: NA
CDR3 protein: CASSSRQSNTGELFF
CDR3 DNA: TGTGCCAGCAGCTCCAGACAGTCGAACACCGGGGAGCTGTTTTTT

clone size: once
V gene: TRBV18
J gene: TRBJ2-6
D gene: NA
CDR3 protein: CASSPGTGANVLTF
CDR3 DNA: TGTGCCAGCTCACCAGGGACTGGGGCCAACGTCCTGACTTTC

clone size: few
V gene: TRBV5-4
J gene: TRBJ2-1
D gene: NA
CDR3 protein: CASSLGRQQNEQFF
CDR3 DNA: TGTGCCAGCAGCTTGGGTCGACAGCAGAACGAGCAGTTCTTC

clone size: NA
V gene: TRBV6-1
J gene: TRBJ2-3
D gene: NA
CDR3 protein: CASNGRAHTDTQYF
CDR3 DNA: TGTGCCAGCAATGGGCGGGCCCACACAGATACGCAGTATTTT

clone size: NA
V gene: TRBV30
J gene: TRBJ2-5
D gene: NA
CDR3 protein: CAWSVSQAEYF
CDR3 DNA: TGTGCCTGGAGTGTCTCACAGGCGGAGTACTTC

clone size: NA
V gene: TRBV10-3
J gene: TRBJ1-5
D gene: NA
CDR3 protein: CATSDYYSNQPQHF
CDR3 DNA: TGTGCCACCTCGGACTATTATAGCAATCAGCCCCAGCATTTT

clone size: NA
V gene: TRBV30
J gene: TRBJ2-1
D gene: TRBD1
CDR3 protein: CAWSSGGQGARGQFF
CDR3 DNA: TGTGCCTGGAGTTCCGGGGGACAGGGGGCAAGGGGGCAGTTCTTC

clone size: NA
V gene: TRBV2
J gene: TRBJ2-1
D gene: NA
CDR3 protein: CASSDGDLFTYNEQFF
CDR3 DNA: TGTGCCAGCAGTGATGGCGACCTGTTCACCTACAATGAGCAGTTCTTC

clone size: NA
V gene: TRBV30
J gene: TRBJ2-1
D gene: NA
CDR3 protein: CAWRASHNEQFF
CDR3 DNA: TGTGCCTGGAGAGCTTCACACAATGAGCAGTTCTTC

clone size: once
V gene: TRBV11-1
J gene: TRBJ2-5
D gene: NA
CDR3 protein: CASSLATIGQETQYF
CDR3 DNA: TGTGCCAGCAGCTTAGCAACTATCGGGCAAGAGACCCAGTACTTC

clone size: few
V gene: TRBV29-1
J gene: TRBJ2-7
D gene: TRBD2
CDR3 protein: CSVGEGPYEQYF
CDR3 DNA: TGCAGCGTTGGGGAGGGACCCTACGAGCAGTACTTC

clone size: many
V gene: TRBV10-2
J gene: TRBJ2-7
D gene: NA
CDR3 protein: CASSELGGAAEQYF
CDR3 DNA: TGCGCCAGCAGTGAGCTTGGAGGGGCCGCCGAGCAGTACTTC

clone size: few
V gene: TRBV6-1
J gene: TRBJ1-2
D gene: NA
CDR3 protein: CAGTDPGSLYGYTF
CDR3 DNA: TGTGCCGGTACTGACCCCGGATCCTTATATGGCTACACCTTC

clone size: once
V gene: TRBV2
J gene: TRBJ2-1
D gene: NA
CDR3 protein: CASSVSRSYNEQFF
CDR3 DNA: TGTGCCAGCAGTGTCAGCCGGTCCTACAATGAGCAGTTCTTC

clone size: NA
V gene: TRBV27
J gene: TRBJ1-1
D gene: NA
CDR3 protein: CASSLSEGTEAFF
CDR3 DNA: TGTGCCAGCAGTTTATCGGAAGGGACTGAAGCTTTCTTT

clone size: NA
V gene: TRBV5-1
J gene: TRBJ2-7
D gene: TRBD1
CDR3 protein: CASSHPGQSIAYEQYF
CDR3 DNA: TGCGCCAGCAGCCATCCGGGACAGAGTATCGCCTACGAGCAGTACTTC

clone size: NA
V gene: TRBV10-3
J gene: TRBJ2-7
D gene: NA
CDR3 protein: CATSGTAYEQYF
CDR3 DNA: TGTGCCACTTCCGGGACGGCCTACGAGCAGTACTTC